This TCR beta chain came from a study of OX40 agonist ivuxolimab in advanced cancers. Germline V CDR1 and CDR2: SQVTM, ANQGSEA. This CDR3 has 10 residues. V lost 3 bases to trimming and J lost 7 bases, with 6 bases between them. Libraries were prepared by immunoSEQ multiplex PCR; TCRdb keeps only in-frame clonotypes and omits some of them. The sample contains about 80,000 clones, approximately 83% of which appear only once. Findings and limits, study-wide: Partial responders dosed at 0.1-3.0 mg/kg displayed clonal expansion ranking among the lowest. Antigen specificity of clonally expanded peripheral T cells was not established. The average count of expanded clones was higher among CD8+ T cells than among CD4+.

This clone was counted only a few times. What it binds is not known. Peripheral blood came from all dose cohorts at three timepoints. The chain is built from TRBV29-1 and TRBJ1-1, with D unclear. Here the sequenced sample was CD4+ or CD8+ T cells sorted from blood, taken in a trial of the OX40 agonist ivuxolimab. The receptor comes from an adult with an advanced solid tumor such as melanoma, head and neck, liver or kidney cancer. This CDR3 reads CSVESYEAFF. For the CDR3, the DNA is TGCAGCGTTGAGTCGTATGAAGCTTTCTTT. The full variable domain, completed using reference TRBV29-1 and TRBJ1-1, is SAVISQKPSRDICQRGTSLTIQCQVDSQVTMMFWYRQQPGQSLTLIATANQGSEATYESGFVIDKFPISRPNLTFSTLTVSNMSPEDSSIYLCSVESYEAFFGQGTRLTVV.